The present entry profiles one TCR beta chain with its context. This entry is derived from a study of blood T cell repertoires in COVID-19. For the study at large: Some COVID-19 samples were acute and others convalescent; all came from the United States, Italy and Spain. PBMCs, B-cell-depleted T cells, or T cells were the source of the cDNA or gDNA that made up the material.

In the source study's methods: It was from reference gene primer amplification that nucleated cell counts were estimated. Generated by immunoSEQ multiplex PCR, the TCRdb table keeps only in-frame clones and is missing some. Clone size and the V and J calls come from that table; the DNA yielded D and trimming. The repertoire holds about 110,000 clones, with 88% as singletons. The CDR3 sequence is 16 residues long. CDR1 is LNHDA, CDR2 SQIVND, per germline (reference sequence). V was clipped by 7 bases and J by 3 bases; unmatched bases: 10. The J gene is TRBJ1-2, the V gene TRBV19; 11 bases map to TRBD1. The sample comprised peripheral blood. This clonotype originated in a man aged 50 to 60 with active or convalescent COVID-19. The DNA of the CDR3 is TGTGCCAGTACTGTCCCTTGGGGACAGGGGGACTATGGCTACACCTTC. Protein product: CASTVPWGQGDYGYTF.